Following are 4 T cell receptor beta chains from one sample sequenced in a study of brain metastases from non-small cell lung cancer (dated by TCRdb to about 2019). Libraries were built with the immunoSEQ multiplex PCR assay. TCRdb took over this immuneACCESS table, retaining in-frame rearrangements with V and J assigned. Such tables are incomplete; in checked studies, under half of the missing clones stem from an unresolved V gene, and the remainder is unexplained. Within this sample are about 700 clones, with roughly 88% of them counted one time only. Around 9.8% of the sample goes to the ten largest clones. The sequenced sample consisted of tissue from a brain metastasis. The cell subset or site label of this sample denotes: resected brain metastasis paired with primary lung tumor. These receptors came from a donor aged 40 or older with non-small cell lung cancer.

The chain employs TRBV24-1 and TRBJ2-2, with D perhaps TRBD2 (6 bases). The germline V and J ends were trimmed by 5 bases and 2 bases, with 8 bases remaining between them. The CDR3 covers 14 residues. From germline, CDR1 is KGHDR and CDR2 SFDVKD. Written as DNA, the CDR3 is TGTGCCACCAGTGGGAGGGGTAACACCGGGGAGCTGTTTTTT. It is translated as CATSGRGNTGELFF.

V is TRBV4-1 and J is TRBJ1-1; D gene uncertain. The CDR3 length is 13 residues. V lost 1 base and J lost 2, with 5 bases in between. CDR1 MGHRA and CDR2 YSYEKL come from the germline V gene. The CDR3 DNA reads TGCGCCAGCAGCCAAGGAATTAACACTGAAGCTTTCTTT. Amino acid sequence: CASSQGINTEAFF.

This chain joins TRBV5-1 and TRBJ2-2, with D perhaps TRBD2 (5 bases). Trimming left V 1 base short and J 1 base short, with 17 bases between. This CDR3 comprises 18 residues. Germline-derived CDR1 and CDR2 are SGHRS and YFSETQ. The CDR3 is CASSLMASHRGNTGELFF. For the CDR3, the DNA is TGCGCCAGCAGCTTGATGGCCAGTCACCGGGGGAACACCGGGGAGCTGTTTTTT.

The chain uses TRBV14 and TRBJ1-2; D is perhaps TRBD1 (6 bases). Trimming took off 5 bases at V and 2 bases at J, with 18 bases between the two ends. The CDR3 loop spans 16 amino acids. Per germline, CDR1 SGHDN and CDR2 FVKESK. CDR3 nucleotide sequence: TGTGCCAGCAGCGAGGGAAACAGGGCAAGGAACTATGGCTACACCTTC. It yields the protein CASSEGNRARNYGYTF.